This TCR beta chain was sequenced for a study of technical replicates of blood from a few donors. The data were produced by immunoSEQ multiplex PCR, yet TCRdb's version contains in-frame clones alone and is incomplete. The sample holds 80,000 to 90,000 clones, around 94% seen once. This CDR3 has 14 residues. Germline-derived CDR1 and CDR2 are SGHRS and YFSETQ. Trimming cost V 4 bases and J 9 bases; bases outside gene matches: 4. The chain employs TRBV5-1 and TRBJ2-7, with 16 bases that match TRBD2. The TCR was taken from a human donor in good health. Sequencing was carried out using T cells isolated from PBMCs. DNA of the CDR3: TGCGCCAGCAGCGGGGGACTAGCGGGAGGGGGGCAGTACTTC. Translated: CASSGGLAGGGQYF.